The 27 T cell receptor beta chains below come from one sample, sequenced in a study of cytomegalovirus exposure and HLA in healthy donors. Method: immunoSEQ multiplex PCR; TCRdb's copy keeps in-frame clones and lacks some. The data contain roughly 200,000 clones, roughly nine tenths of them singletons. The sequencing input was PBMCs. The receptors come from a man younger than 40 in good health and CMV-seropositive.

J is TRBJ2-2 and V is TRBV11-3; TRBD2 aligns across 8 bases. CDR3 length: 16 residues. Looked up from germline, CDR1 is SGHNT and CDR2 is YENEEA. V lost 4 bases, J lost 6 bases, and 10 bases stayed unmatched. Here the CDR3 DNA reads TGTGCCAGCAGCTCACACAGCGGGAGTGATGCCGGGGAGCTGTTTTTT. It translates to CASSSHSGSDAGELFF.

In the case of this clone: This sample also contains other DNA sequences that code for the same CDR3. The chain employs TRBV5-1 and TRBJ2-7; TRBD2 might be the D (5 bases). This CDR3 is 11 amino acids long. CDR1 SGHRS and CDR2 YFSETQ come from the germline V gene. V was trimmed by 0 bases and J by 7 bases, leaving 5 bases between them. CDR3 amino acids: CASSLAGEQYF. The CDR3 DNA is TGCGCCAGCAGCTTGGCGGGGGAGCAGTACTTC.

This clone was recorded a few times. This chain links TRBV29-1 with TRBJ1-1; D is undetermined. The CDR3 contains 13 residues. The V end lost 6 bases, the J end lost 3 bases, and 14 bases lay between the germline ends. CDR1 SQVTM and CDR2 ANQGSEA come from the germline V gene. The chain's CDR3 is CSVVTPTDTEAFF. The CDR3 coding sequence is TGCAGCGTCGTAACCCCCACGGACACTGAAGCTTTCTTT.

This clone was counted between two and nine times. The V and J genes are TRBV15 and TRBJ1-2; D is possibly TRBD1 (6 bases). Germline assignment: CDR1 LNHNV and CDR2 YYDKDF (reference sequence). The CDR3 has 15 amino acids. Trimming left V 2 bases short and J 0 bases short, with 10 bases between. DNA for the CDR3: TGTGCCACCAGCAGAAGGGGGGGACCTAACTATGGCTACACCTTC. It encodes CATSRRGGPNYGYTF.

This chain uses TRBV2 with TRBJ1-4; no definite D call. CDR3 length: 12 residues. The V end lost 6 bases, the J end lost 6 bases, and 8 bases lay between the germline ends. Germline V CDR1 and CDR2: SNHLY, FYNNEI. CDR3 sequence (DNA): TGTGCCAGCAGGAGGACGGATGAAAAACTGTTTTTT. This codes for CASRRTDEKLFF.

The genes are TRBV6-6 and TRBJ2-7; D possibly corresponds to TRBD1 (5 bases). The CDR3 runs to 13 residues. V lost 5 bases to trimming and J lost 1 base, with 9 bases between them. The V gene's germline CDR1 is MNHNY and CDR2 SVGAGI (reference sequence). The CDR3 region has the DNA TGTGCCAGCAGTAGTACAGGTTCCTACGAGCAGTACTTC. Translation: CASSSTGSYEQYF.

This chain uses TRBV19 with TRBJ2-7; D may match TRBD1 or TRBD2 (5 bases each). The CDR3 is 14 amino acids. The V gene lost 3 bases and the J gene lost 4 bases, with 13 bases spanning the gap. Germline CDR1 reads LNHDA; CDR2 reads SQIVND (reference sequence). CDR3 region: CASSIGDGRYEQYF. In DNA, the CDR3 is TGTGCCAGTAGTATCGGGGACGGCCGGTACGAGCAGTACTTC.

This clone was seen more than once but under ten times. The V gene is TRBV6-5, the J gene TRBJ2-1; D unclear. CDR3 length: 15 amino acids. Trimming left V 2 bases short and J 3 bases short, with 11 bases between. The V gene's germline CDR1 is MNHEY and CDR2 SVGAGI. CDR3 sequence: CASSYPSGGYNEQFF. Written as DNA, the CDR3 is TGTGCCAGCAGTTACCCGAGTGGCGGCTACAATGAGCAGTTCTTC.

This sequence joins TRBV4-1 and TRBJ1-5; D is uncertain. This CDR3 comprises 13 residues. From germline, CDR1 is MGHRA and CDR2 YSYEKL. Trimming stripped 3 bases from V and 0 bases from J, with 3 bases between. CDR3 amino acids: CASSQDSNQPQHF. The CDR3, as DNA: TGCGCCAGCAGCCAGGATAGCAATCAGCCCCAGCATTTT.

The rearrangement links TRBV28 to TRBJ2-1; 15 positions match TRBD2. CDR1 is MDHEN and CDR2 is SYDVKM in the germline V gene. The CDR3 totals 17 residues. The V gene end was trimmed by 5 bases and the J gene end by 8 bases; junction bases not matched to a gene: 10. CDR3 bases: TGTGCCAGCAGTCTCGGACTAGCGGGAGGGGAAAGCGATGAGCAGTTCTTC. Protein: CASSLGLAGGESDEQFF.

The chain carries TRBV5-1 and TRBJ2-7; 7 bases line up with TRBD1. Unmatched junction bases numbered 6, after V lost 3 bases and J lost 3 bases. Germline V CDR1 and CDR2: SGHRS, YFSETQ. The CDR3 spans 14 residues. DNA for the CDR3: TGCGCCAGCAGCTCCCCGGGACAGAACTACGAGCAGTACTTC. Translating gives CASSSPGQNYEQYF.

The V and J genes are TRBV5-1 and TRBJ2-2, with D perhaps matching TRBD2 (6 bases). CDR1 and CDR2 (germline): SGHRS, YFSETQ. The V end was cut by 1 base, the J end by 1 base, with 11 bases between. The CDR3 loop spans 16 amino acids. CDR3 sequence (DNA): TGCGCCAGCAGCTTGTGGCGGGGCCAGAACACCGGGGAGCTGTTTTTT. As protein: CASSLWRGQNTGELFF.

The CDR3 protein is CASSLVGTGPQETQYF. For the CDR3, the DNA is TGTGCCAGCAGCTTGGTAGGGACAGGTCCCCAAGAGACCCAGTACTTC. The V call is TRBV5-6, the J call TRBJ2-5; 8 bases align to TRBD1. Unmatched junction bases numbered 5, after V lost 0 bases and J lost 1 base. There are 16 residues in the CDR3. CDR1 and CDR2 from the germline V gene are SGHDT and YYEEEE. Looking up the rest from reference TRBV5-6 and TRBJ2-5 gives the full variable domain: DAGVTQSPTHLIKTRGQQVTLRCSPKSGHDTVSWYQQALGQGPQFIFQYYEEEERQRGNFPDRFSGHQFPNYSSELNVNALLLGDSALYLCASSLVGTGPQETQYFGPGTRLLVL.

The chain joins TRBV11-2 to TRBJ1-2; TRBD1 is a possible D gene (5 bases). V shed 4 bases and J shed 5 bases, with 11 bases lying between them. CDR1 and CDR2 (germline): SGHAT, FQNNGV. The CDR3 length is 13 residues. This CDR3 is CASSSQGKYGYTF. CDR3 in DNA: TGTGCCAGCAGCTCTCAGGGCAAATATGGCTACACCTTC.

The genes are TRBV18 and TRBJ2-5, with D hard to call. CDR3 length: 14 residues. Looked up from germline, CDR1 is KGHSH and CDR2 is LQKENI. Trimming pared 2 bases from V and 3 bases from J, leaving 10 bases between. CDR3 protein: CASSPSAGEETQYF. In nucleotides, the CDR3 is TGTGCCAGCTCACCATCGGCAGGCGAAGAGACCCAGTACTTC.

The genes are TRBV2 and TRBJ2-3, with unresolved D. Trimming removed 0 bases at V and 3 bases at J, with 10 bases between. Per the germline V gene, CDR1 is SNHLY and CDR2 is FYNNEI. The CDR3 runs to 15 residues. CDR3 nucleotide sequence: TGTGCCAGCAGTGAAGCGAGGATGGGAACAGATACGCAGTATTTT. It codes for CASSEARMGTDTQYF. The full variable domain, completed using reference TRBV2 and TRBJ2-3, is EPEVTQTPSHQVTQMGQEVILRCVPISNHLYFYWYRQILGQKVEFLVSFYNNEISEKSEIFDDQFSVERPDGSNFTLKIRSTKLEDSAMYFCASSEARMGTDTQYFGPGTRLTVL.

As DNA, the CDR3 is TGTGCCAGCAGCTTTGGGACTGCCACAGATACGCAGTATTTT. Protein: CASSFGTATDTQYF. The rearrangement joins TRBV5-4 to TRBJ2-3, with a possible D match to TRBD2 (6 bases). CDR3 size: 14 residues. V was pared by 2 bases and J by 2 bases, with 9 bases between. The germline gives CDR1 SGHNT, CDR2 YYREEE (reference sequence).

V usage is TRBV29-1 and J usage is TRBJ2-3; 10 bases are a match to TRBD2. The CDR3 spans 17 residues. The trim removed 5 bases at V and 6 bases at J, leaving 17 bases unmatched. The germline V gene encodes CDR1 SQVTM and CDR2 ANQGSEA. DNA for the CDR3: TGCAGCGTTTGGAAGGTGGTGAGGACTAGCGGTATGGATACGCAGTATTTT. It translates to CSVWKVVRTSGMDTQYF.

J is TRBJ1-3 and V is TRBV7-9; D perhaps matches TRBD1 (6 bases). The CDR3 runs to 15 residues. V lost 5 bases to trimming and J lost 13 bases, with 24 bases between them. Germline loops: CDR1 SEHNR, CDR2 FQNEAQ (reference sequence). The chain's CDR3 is CASSPGTLLTPYIYF. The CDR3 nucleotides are TGTGCCAGCAGCCCTGGGACACTTCTAACCCCATATATATATTTT.

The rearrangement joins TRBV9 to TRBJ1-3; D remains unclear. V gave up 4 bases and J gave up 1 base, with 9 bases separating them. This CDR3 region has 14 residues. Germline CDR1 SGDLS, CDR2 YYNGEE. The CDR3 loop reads CASSRTDSGNTIYF. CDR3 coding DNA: TGTGCCAGCAGCCGGACTGATTCTGGAAACACCATATATTTT.

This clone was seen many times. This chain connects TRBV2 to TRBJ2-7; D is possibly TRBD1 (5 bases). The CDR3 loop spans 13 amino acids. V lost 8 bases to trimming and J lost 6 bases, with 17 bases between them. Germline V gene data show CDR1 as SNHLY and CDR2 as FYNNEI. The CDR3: CASRRGWETEQYF. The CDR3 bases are TGTGCCAGCCGTAGGGGTTGGGAAACCGAGCAGTACTTC.

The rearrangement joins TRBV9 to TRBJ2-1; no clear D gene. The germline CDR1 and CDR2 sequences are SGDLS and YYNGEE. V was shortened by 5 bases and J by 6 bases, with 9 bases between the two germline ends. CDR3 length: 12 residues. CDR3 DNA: TGTGCCAGCAGACAGCCCCCCAATGAGCAGTTCTTC. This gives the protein CASRQPPNEQFF. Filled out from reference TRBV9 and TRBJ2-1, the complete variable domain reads DSGVTQTPKHLITATGQRVTLRCSPRSGDLSVYWYQQSLDQGLQFLIQYYNGEERAKGNILERFSAQQFPDLHSELNLSSLELGDSALYFCASRQPPNEQFFGPGTRLTVL.

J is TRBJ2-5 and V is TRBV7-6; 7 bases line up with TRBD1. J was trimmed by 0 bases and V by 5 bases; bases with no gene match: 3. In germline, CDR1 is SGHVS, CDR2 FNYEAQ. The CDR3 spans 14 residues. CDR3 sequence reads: CASSGRGYQETQYF. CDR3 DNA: TGTGCCAGCAGCGGCAGGGGGTACCAAGAGACCCAGTACTTC.

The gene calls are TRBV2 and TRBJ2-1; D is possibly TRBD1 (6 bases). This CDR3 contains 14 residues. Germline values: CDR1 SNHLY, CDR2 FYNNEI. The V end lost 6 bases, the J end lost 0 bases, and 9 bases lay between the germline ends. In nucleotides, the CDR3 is TGTGCCAGCAGGGACAGTTCCTCCTACAATGAGCAGTTCTTC. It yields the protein CASRDSSSYNEQFF.

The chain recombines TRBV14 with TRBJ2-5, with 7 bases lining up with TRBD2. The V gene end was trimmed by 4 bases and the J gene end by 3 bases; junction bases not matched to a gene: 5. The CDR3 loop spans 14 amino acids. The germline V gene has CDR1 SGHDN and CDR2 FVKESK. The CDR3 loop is CASSRVAGEETQYF. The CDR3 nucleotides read TGTGCCAGCAGCCGAGTCGCGGGGGAAGAGACCCAGTACTTC.

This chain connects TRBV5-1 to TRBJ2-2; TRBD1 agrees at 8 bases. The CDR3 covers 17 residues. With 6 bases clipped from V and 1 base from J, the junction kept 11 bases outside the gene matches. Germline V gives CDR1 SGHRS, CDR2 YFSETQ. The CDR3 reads CASTWDSGTGNTGELFF. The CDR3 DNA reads TGCGCCAGCACCTGGGACTCTGGGACAGGGAACACCGGGGAGCTGTTTTTT.

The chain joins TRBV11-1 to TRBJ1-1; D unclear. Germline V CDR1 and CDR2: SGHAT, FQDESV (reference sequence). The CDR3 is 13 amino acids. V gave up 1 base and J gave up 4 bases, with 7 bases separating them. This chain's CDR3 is CASSLELSTEAFF. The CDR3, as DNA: TGTGCCAGCAGCTTAGAACTTAGCACTGAAGCTTTCTTT.